The rows below give T cell receptor beta chains drawn from one sample of a study of T cell repertoires in cytomegalovirus infection. Their cognate antigens are unknown. TCRdb independently ran MiXCR on the reads; one entry per CDR3 protein. The table has about 51,000 distinct CDR3 sequences, roughly 20% seen once. The material was CD8+ T cells from cultured PBMCs, obtained from culture after CMV antigen stimulation. The source of these receptors is a human donor in good health (CMV status not recorded). Some clones in this sample may be carry-over from other donors' samples. Each CDR3 is given with its conserved first and last residue.

J: TRBJ2-1
V: TRBV7-9
CDR3: CASSLEWSTYNEQFF

J: TRBJ2-2
V: TRBV28
CDR3: CASRPSGRLGELFF

J: TRBJ2-7
V: TRBV15
CDR3: CATSSYRGSSYEQYF

J: TRBJ2-1
V: TRBV7-9
CDR3: CASSPKTGDSDNEQFF

J: TRBJ2-1
V: TRBV6-2/TRBV6-3
CDR3: CASSFSPNPHNEQFF

J: TRBJ1-6
V: TRBV20-1
CDR3: CSARGLTRESDNSPLHF

J: TRBJ2-5
V: TRBV7-9
CDR3: CASSEEVSPAETQYF

J: TRBJ2-1
V: TRBV11-2
CDR3: CASSSNPGVYYNEQFF

J: TRBJ2-7
V: TRBV7-2
CDR3: CASSLEWDEQYF

J: TRBJ2-1
V: TRBV4-1
CDR3: CASSQEKGGPGTYNEQFF

J: TRBJ1-4
V: TRBV10-3
CDR3: CAISPGLGNEKLFF

J: TRBJ2-4
V: TRBV7-2
CDR3: CASSFYTGTGEQNIQYF

J: TRBJ2-3
V: TRBV7-6
CDR3: CASSTRAGTDTQYF

J: TRBJ1-2
V: TRBV7-9
CDR3: CASSPPREVYGYTF

J: TRBJ2-1
V: TRBV7-9
CDR3: CASSPPGQSNEQFF

J: TRBJ1-5
V: TRBV28
CDR3: CASWRGGPNQPQHF

J: TRBJ2-1
V: TRBV6-2/TRBV6-3
CDR3: CASANLKRGWNEQFF

J: TRBJ2-1
V: TRBV27
CDR3: CASSLSKRNEQFF

J: TRBJ2-5
V: TRBV7-8
CDR3: CASSPSGTGGDWETQYF

J: TRBJ2-7
V: TRBV6-1
CDR3: CASSLSGGKYEQYF

J: TRBJ2-1
V: TRBV4-2
CDR3: CASSQDYRVTYNEQFF

J: TRBJ2-7
V: TRBV7-2
CDR3: CASINRVGTYEQYF

J: TRBJ1-6
V: TRBV30
CDR3: CAWSGRLRGPFSPLHF

J: TRBJ1-4
V: TRBV6-5
CDR3: CASSYSGTGRSPNEKLFF

J: TRBJ2-3
V: TRBV12-3/TRBV12-4
CDR3: CASSWGSDTQYF

J: TRBJ2-2
V: TRBV4-3
CDR3: CASSYQGGRDTGELFF

J: TRBJ2-1
V: TRBV7-9
CDR3: CASSRRDSPYNEQFF

J: TRBJ2-3
V: TRBV12-3/TRBV12-4
CDR3: CASSLGTSGAVDF

J: TRBJ2-3
V: TRBV15
CDR3: CATSPPSLSDTQYF

J: TRBJ2-1
V: TRBV15
CDR3: CATSVFRGAGEQFF

J: TRBJ2-3
V: TRBV27
CDR3: CASSPHTIGDTQYF

J: TRBJ2-5
V: TRBV15
CDR3: CATSSVLQETQYF

J: TRBJ1-5
V: TRBV7-8
CDR3: CASSLTRQGNQPQHF

J: TRBJ2-1
V: TRBV6-4
CDR3: CASSRTSGGFGEQFF

J: TRBJ2-2
V: TRBV7-3
CDR3: CASSLLRSENTGELFF

J: TRBJ1-5
V: TRBV19
CDR3: CASSITGNQPQHF

J: TRBJ1-4
V: TRBV7-6
CDR3: CASSPTRDEKLFF

J: TRBJ2-5
V: TRBV28
CDR3: CASSLSRGGRETQYF

J: TRBJ2-1
V: TRBV20-1
CDR3: CSAPLVTGANDNEQFF

J: TRBJ1-6
V: TRBV7-8
CDR3: CASSLDRYPSYDSPLHF

J: TRBJ2-7
V: TRBV7-2
CDR3: CASSLDVGGPGEQNF

J: TRBJ2-5
V: TRBV4-3
CDR3: CASSPSQGVGETQYF

J: TRBJ1-2
V: TRBV4-1
CDR3: CASSQGQGPQYGYTF

J: TRBJ1-1
V: TRBV12-3/TRBV12-4
CDR3: CASSSMGQGKTEAFF

J: TRBJ2-1
V: TRBV19
CDR3: CASSMGGTYNEQFF

J: TRBJ1-5
V: TRBV7-9
CDR3: CASSLDRDQPQHF

J: TRBJ2-3
V: TRBV12-3/TRBV12-4
CDR3: CASSFRGLTEIDTQYF

J: TRBJ2-1
V: TRBV19
CDR3: CASMKRQPYNEQFF

J: TRBJ1-1
V: TRBV6-2/TRBV6-3
CDR3: CASRQQGGREAFF

J: TRBJ2-7
V: TRBV7-2
CDR3: CASSFSQEGGYEQYF

J: TRBJ1-1
V: TRBV7-5
CDR3: CISVPEAGGSEAFF

J: TRBJ2-2
V: TRBV7-2
CDR3: CASSSLPAARTGELFF

J: TRBJ2-5
V: TRBV9
CDR3: CASSVDGKETQYF

J: TRBJ1-1
V: TRBV11-2
CDR3: CASSLEGGTEAFF

J: TRBJ2-7
V: TRBV7-2
CDR3: CASSPSVVEQYF

J: TRBJ2-5
V: TRBV11-2
CDR3: CASTKGASGRAVETQYF

J: TRBJ2-3
V: TRBV7-2
CDR3: CASSFGNPDTQYF